These 4 T cell receptor beta chains share one sample of origin, sequenced in a study of post-analysis software for immune sequencing data. Study findings and constraints: Relative to controls, patients had roughly five TRBV segments at higher frequency, with TRBV5-6, TRBV5-1 and TRBV20-1 among these.

These receptors' targets are unknown. Built from TCR beta cDNA, the libraries had unique molecular identifiers in them. MiXCR, run by TCRdb on the PCR reads, gives a single entry per CDR3 protein. This sample has 400,000 to 500,000 distinct CDR3 sequences, with approximately 42% found just once. Sequenced: blood. The receptors originated from a girl aged 2-10 years with multiple sclerosis.

This clonotype came up a few times. The chain joins TRBV29-1 to TRBJ2-1; 7 bases line up with TRBD2. Trimming cost V 8 bases and J 6 bases; bases outside gene matches: 13. Germline V gives CDR1 SQVTM, CDR2 ANQGSEA. CDR3 length equals 14 residues. The chain's CDR3 is CSLSGHGRFNEQFF. The CDR3 DNA reads as TGCAGCCTTTCCGGACACGGGAGGTTCAATGAGCAGTTCTTC.

This clonotype was picked up many times. V usage is TRBV29-1 and J usage is TRBJ2-7; maybe TRBD1 (6 bases). Trimming removed 1 base from V and 1 base from J, with 8 bases in between. Germline CDR1 SQVTM, CDR2 ANQGSEA. The CDR3 extends over 13 amino acids. CDR3 residues: CSVEGDRSYEQYF. CDR3 in DNA: TGCAGCGTTGAAGGCGACAGGTCCTACGAGCAGTACTTC.

The chain uses TRBV28 and TRBJ1-5; 10 positions agree with TRBD1. CDR3 length equals 16 residues. Germline CDR1 MDHEN, CDR2 SYDVKM. J was trimmed by 2 bases and V by 5 bases; bases with no gene match: 6. In DNA, the CDR3 is TGTGCCAGCAGTCGCGGACAGGGGGTCGGCAATCAGCCCCAGCATTTT. The encoded protein is CASSRGQGVGNQPQHF.

This clonotype was seen a handful of times. The genes are TRBV20-1 and TRBJ2-7; the D gene is possibly TRBD1 (6 bases). CDR1 and CDR2 (germline): DFQATT, SNEGSKA (reference sequence). The CDR3 spans 13 residues. The V end lost 0 bases, the J end lost 6 bases, and 12 bases lay between the germline ends. CDR3 sequence: CSARDGPGAEQYF. The CDR3, as DNA: TGCAGTGCTAGAGACGGTCCAGGGGCCGAGCAGTACTTC.